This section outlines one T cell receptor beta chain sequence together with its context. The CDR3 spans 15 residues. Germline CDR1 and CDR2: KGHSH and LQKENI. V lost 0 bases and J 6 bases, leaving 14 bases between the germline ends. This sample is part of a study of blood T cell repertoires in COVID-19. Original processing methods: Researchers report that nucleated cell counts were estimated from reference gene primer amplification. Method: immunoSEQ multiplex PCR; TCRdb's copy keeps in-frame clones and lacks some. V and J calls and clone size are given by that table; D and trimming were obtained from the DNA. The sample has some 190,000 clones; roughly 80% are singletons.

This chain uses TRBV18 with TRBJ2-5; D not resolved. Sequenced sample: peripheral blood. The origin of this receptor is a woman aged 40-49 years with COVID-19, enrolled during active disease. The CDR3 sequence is CASSPPPWLVQTQYF. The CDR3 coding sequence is TGTGCCAGCTCACCACCGCCCTGGCTCGTTCAGACCCAGTACTTC. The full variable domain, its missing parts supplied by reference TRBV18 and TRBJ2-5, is NAGVMQNPRHLVRRRGQEARLRCSPMKGHSHVYWYRQLPEEGLKFMVYLQKENIIDESGMPKERFSAEFPKEGPSILRIQQVVRGDSAAYFCASSPPPWLVQTQYFGPGTRLLVL.